Many counts were recorded for the clone carrying this T cell receptor (beta chain). The target antigen is unknown. An absence of ophthalmopathy progression within 18 months meant stable Graves' hyperthyroidism. The patients, who ranged from 18 to 65 in age, presented with newly diagnosed hyperthyroidism lasting under 2 months. Fresh peripheral blood, 8 to 10 ml, was the source of the PBMCs. Researchers took RNA transcripts and amplified the TCR beta CDR3 regions from them. A first-round RT-PCR of the TCR CDR3 used the HTBI primer set. MiXCR, applied by TCRdb to the multiplex PCR reads, yields one record per CDR3 protein. The table records a few hundred thousand distinct CDR3 sequences, 14% to 15% of them present only once. This record belongs to a study of T cells in Graves' hyperthyroidism and ophthalmopathy. From germline, CDR1 is SGHAT and CDR2 FQNNGV. The V gene lost 5 bases and the J gene lost 1 base, with 14 bases spanning the gap. The length of the CDR3 is 15 residues.

Notes on the study in general: Most thyroid clonotypes with frequency above 0.001 were detected in blood.

This clonotype was sampled from a young woman with Graves' hyperthyroidism. The chain uses TRBV11-2 and TRBJ1-1; D gene unclear. The sequencing input was blood. For the CDR3, the DNA is TGTGCCAGCAGCGACCCCGGGATTCCGAACACTGAAGCTTTCTTT. Its translation: CASSDPGIPNTEAFF.